The source of this T cell receptor beta chain is a study of beta chain features in type 1 diabetes. Points from the study as a whole: More deletions and fewer insertions at VDJ junctions were found in patients with type 1 diabetes. Whether HLA type influences TCRB rearrangement remained unresolved here.

The entirety of the isolated RNA underwent reverse transcription, so expressed TCRB transcripts were sequenced. TCRdb's copy holds only in-frame clones and misses some; the assay was immunoSEQ multiplex PCR. The table shows fewer than 900,000 clones, with 15% to 20% occurring only once. The CDR3 consists of 15 residues. Germline V gene data show CDR1 as MNHNS and CDR2 as SASEGT. V was cut by 3 bases and J by 5 bases, with 15 bases left in between. This clone was found a few times. What it binds is unknown. This TCR was sampled from a young woman in good health. Sequenced material: naive CD4+ T cells from blood. The genes are TRBV6-1 and TRBJ2-3; D remains ambiguous. The CDR3 sequence: CASSDLVIRRDTQYF. As DNA, the CDR3 is TGTGCCAGCAGTGACTTGGTTATCCGGAGAGATACGCAGTATTTT.